This TCR beta chain is from a study of T cell responses to AZD1222 COVID-19 vaccine. Looking at the study overall: Second-dose timings of about 4 or about 12 weeks were pooled. Overall study results and limits: Reports indicate that nearly half of spike-specific TCRs are directed at unmutated variant regions. Spike-specific TCR breadth and depth grew following two AZD1222 doses. White British ancestry dominated among donors, who included more females, and clonal diversity was possibly underestimated.

Comments on this clone: Antigen: not known.

Sequencing used immunoSEQ multiplex PCR; TCRdb keeps in-frame clones, though not all of them. The sample has 150,000 to 200,000 clones; less than 95% are singletons. Between the trimmed V and J ends, which lost 0 bases and 1 base, there was a span of 16 bases. The germline V gene has CDR1 LNHDA and CDR2 SQIVND (reference sequence). This CDR3 is 18 amino acids long. The genes are TRBV19 and TRBJ2-4; a possible D gene is TRBD2 (5 bases). The material was peripheral blood, obtained on day 0 of AZD1222 vaccination. This sequence originates from an adult in good health. The CDR3 DNA reads as TGTGCCAGTAGTATAGATCTGGGAGCCCTGGGGGCCAAAAACATTCAGTACTTC. Its protein product is CASSIDLGALGAKNIQYF.